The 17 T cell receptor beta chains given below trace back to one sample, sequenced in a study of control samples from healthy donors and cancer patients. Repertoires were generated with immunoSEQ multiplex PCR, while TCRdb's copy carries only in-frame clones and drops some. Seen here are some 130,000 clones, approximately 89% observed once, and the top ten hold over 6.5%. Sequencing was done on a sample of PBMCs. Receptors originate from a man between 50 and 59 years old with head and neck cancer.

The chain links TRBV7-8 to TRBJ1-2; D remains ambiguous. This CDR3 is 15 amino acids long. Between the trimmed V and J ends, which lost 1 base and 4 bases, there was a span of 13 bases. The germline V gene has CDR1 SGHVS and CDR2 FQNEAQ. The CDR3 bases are TGTGCCAGCAGCTTAGATATCGATATTCCCTATGGCTACACCTTC. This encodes CASSLDIDIPYGYTF.

The CDR3, as DNA: TGTGCCAGCAGAGACACTGGGGCCAACGTCCTGACTTTC. It translates to CASRDTGANVLTF. The chain uses TRBV11-2 and TRBJ2-6; D is ambiguous. This CDR3 is 13 amino acids long. The germline V gene encodes CDR1 SGHAT and CDR2 FQNNGV. Deletions cut 6 bases from V and 2 bases from J, with 5 bases between.

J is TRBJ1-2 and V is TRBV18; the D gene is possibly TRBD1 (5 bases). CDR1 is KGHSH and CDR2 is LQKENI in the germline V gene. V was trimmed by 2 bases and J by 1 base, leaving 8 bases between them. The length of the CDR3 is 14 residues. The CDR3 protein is CASSPIGGNYGYTF. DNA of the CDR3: TGTGCCAGCTCACCAATCGGGGGTAACTATGGCTACACCTTC.

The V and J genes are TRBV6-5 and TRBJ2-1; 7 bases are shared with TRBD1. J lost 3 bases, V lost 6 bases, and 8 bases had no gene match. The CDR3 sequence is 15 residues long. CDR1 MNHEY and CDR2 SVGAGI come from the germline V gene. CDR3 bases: TGTGCCAGCAGCTCAGGGGGTGGGAGCTACAATGAGCAGTTCTTC. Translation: CASSSGGGSYNEQFF.

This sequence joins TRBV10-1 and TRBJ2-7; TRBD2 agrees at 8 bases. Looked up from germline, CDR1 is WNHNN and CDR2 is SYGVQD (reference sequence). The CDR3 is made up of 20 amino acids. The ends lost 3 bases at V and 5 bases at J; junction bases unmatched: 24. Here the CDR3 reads CASSEGPGRPTSGHTDEQYF. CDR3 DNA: TGCGCCAGCAGTGAAGGTCCAGGGAGACCAACTAGCGGCCATACCGACGAGCAGTACTTC.

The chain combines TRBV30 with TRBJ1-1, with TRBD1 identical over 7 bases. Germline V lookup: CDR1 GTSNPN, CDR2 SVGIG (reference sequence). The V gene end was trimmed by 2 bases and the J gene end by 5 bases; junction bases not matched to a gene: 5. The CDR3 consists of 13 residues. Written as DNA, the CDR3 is TGTGCCTGGAGTAGGACAGGACGAACTGAAGCTTTCTTT. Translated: CAWSRTGRTEAFF. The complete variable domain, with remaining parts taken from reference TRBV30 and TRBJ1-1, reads SQTIHQWPATLVQPVGSPLSLECTVEGTSNPNLYWYRQAAGRGLQLLFYSVGIGQISSEVPQNLSASRPQDRQFILSSKKLLLSDSGFYLCAWSRTGRTEAFFGQGTRLTVV.

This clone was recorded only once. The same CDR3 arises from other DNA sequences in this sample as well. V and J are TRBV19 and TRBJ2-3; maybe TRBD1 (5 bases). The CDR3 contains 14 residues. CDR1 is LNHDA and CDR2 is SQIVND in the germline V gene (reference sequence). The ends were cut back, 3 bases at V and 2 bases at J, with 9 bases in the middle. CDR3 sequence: CASSISGATDTQYF. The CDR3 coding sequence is TGTGCCAGTAGTATTAGTGGGGCCACAGATACGCAGTATTTT.

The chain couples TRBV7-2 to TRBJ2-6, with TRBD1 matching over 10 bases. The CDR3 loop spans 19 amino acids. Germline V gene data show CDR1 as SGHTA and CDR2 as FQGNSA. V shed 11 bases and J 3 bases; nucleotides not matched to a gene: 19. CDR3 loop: CAWSGWAGTGAFGANVLTF. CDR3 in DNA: TGTGCCTGGAGCGGATGGGCCGGGACAGGGGCCTTTGGGGCCAACGTCCTGACTTTC. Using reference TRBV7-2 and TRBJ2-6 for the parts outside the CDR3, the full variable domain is GAGVSQSPSNKVTEKGKDVELRCDPISGHTALYWYRQSLGQGLEFLIYFQGNSAPDKSGLPSDRFSAERTGGSVSTLTIQRTQQEDSAVYLCAWSGWAGTGAFGANVLTFGAGSRLTVL.

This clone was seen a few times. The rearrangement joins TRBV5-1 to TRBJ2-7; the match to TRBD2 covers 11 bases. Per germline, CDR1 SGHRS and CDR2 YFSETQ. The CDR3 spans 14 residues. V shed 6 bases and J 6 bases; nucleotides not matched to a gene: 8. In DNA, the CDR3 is TGCGCCAGCACTCAACTAGCGGGAGCCCTCGAGCAGTACTTC. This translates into CASTQLAGALEQYF.

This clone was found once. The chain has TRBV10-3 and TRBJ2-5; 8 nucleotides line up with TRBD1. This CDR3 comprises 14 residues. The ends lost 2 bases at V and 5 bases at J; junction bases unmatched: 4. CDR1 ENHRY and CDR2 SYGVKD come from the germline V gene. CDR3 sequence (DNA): TGTGCCATCAGTGAGGGACAGGGAAGCGAGACCCAGTACTTC. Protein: CAISEGQGSETQYF.

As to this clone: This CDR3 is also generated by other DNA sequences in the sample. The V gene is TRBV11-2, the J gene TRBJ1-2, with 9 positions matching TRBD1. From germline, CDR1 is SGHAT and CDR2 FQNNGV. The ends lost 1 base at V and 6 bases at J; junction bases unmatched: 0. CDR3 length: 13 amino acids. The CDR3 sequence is CASSLGTGDGYTF. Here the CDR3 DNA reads TGTGCCAGCAGCTTAGGGACAGGGGATGGCTACACCTTC.

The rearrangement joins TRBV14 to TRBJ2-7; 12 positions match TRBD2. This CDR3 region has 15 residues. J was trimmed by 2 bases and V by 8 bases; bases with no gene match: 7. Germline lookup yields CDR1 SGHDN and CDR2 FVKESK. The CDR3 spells CASSLTSGRPYEQYF. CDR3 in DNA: TGTGCCAGCTCCCTGACTAGCGGGAGACCCTACGAGCAGTACTTC.

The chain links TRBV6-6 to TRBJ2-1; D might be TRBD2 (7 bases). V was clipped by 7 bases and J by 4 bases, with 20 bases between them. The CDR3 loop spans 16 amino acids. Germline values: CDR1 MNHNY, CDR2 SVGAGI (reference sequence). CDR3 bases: TGTGCCAGCACCATAGGGGGGGCCGTGGGATACAATGAGCAGTTCTTC. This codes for CASTIGGAVGYNEQFF.

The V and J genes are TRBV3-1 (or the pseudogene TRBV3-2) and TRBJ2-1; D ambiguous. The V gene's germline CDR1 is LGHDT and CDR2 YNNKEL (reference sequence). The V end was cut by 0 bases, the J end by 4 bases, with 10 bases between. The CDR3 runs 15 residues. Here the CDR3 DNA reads TGTGCCAGCAGCCAAGATACGGAGCCGTACAATGAGCAGTTCTTC. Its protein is CASSQDTEPYNEQFF.

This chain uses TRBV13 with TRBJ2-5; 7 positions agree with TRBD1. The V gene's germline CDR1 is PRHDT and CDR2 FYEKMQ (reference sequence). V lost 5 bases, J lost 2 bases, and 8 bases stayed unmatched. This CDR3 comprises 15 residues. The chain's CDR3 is CASSGTTGYQETQYF. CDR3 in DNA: TGTGCCAGCAGCGGGACGACAGGGTATCAAGAGACCCAGTACTTC.

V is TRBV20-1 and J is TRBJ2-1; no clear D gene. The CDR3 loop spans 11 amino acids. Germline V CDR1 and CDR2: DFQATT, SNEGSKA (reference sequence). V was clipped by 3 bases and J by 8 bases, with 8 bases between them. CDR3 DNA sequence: TGCAGTGCTAGGGCTAGTGATGAGCAGTTCTTC. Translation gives CSARASDEQFF.

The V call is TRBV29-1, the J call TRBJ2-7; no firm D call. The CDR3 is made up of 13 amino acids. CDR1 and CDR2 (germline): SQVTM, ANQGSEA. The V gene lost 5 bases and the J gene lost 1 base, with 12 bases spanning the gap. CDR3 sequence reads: CSVKKGWSYEQYF. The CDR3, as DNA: TGCAGCGTTAAGAAGGGTTGGTCCTACGAGCAGTACTTC.